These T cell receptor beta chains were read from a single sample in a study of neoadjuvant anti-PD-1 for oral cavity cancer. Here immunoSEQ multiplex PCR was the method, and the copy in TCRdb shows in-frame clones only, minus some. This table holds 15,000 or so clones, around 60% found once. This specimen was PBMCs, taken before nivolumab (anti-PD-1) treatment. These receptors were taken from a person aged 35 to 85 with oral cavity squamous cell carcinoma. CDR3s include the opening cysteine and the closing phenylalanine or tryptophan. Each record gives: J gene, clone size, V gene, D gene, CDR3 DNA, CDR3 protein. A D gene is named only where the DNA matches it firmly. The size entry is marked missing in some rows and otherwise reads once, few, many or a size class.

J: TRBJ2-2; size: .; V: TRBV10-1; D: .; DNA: TGCGCCAGCAGTGAGTCAAGCAACACCGGGGAGCTGTTTTTT; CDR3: CASSESSNTGELFF
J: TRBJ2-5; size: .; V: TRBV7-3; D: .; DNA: TGTGCCAGCAGCTTAACGGTCCAAGAGACCCAGTACTTC; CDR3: CASSLTVQETQYF
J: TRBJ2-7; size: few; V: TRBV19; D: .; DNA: TGTGCCAGTTCCCCCTCGGCAGGGCGGGACGAGCAGTACTTC; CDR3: CASSPSAGRDEQYF
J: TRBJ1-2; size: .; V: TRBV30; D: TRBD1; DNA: TGTGCCTGGAGTGTACCGGGACAGGGGATATCGTCGGCCTATGGCTACACCTTC; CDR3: CAWSVPGQGISSAYGYTF
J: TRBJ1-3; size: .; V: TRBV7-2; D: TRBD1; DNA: TGTGCCAGCAGCCGTGGACAGGGTGGAAACACCATATATTTT; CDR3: CASSRGQGGNTIYF
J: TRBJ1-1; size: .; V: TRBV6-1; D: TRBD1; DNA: TGTGCCAGCAGTGACCAGGGGGGAAAAGTTGAAGCTTTCTTT; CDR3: CASSDQGGKVEAFF
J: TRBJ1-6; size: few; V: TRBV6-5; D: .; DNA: TGTGCCAGCAGAAACGGACGGAATTCACCCCTCCACTTT; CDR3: CASRNGRNSPLHF
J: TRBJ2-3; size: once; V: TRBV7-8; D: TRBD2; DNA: TGTGCCAGCAGCCTAGGACTAGCGGGCACAGATACGCAGTATTTT; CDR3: CASSLGLAGTDTQYF
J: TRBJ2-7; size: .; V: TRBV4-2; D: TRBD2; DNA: TGTGCCAGCAGCCGCCAGACTAGCGGGAGGGCTTCCTACGAGCAGTACTTC; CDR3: CASSRQTSGRASYEQYF
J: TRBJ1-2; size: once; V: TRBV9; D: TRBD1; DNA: TGTGCCAGCAGCGTGGGACAGGGTACCTATGGCTACACCTTC; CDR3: CASSVGQGTYGYTF
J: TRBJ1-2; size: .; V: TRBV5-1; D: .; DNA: TGCGCCAGCAGCTTGACGGTCAGGGGAAATGGCTACACCTTC; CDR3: CASSLTVRGNGYTF
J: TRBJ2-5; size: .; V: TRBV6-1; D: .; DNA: TGTGCCAGCAGCGGGAGTTTCAAGTTCGAGACCCAGTACTTC; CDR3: CASSGSFKFETQYF
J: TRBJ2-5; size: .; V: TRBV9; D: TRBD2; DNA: TGTGCCAGCAGCACCCGACTAGCGGGGGGGGAGACCCAGTACTTC; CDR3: CASSTRLAGGETQYF
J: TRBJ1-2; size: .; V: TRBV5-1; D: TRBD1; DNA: TGCGCCAGCAGCTGGCTGACAGGGGGCCGGGCCCCTAACTATGGCTACACCTTC; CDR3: CASSWLTGGRAPNYGYTF
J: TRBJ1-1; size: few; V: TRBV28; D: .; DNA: TGTGCCAGCAGTTCCTACCCAAGGACTGAAGCTTTCTTT; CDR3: CASSSYPRTEAFF
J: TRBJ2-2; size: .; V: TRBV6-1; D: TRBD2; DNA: TGTGCCAGCAGTGGGACTAGCGGGAGTGCCGGGGAGCTGTTTTTT; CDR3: CASSGTSGSAGELFF
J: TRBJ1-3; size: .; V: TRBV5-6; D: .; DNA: TGTGCCAGCAGCTTGGGTCAGGGTAACTCTGGAAACACCATATATTTT; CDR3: CASSLGQGNSGNTIYF
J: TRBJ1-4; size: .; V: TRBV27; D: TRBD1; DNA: TGTGCCAGCAGTTTATTCGCGGTGGGACAGGGGAATGAAAAACTGTTTTTT; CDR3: CASSLFAVGQGNEKLFF
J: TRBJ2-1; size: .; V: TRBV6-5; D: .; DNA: TGTGCCAGCAGAGGTCAGGCGGGGTACAATGAGCAGTTCTTC; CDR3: CASRGQAGYNEQFF
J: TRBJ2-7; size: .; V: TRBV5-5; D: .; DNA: TGTGCCAGCAGCTTGTATGGGGGTCAGATTTACGAGCAGTACTTC; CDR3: CASSLYGGQIYEQYF
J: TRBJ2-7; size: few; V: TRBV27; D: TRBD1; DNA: TGTGCCAGCAGTTTCCCTGGGACAGGGATCTACGAGCAGTACTTC; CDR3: CASSFPGTGIYEQYF
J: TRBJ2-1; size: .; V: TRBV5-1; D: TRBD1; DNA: TGCGCCAGCAGCTTGGGGCAGGGGGCCGGCAATGAGCAGTTCTTC; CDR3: CASSLGQGAGNEQFF
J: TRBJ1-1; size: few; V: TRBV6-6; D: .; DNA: TGTGCCAGCAGTAGACGGATGAACACTGAAGCTTTCTTT; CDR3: CASSRRMNTEAFF
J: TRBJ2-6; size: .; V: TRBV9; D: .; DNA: TGTGCCAGCAGCGAGCGATTGGGGCTCGGGGCCAACGTCCTGACTTTC; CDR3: CASSERLGLGANVLTF
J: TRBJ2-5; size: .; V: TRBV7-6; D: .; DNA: TGTGCCAGCAGCCGGGACACCTCGAAGGGCCAGTACTTC; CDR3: CASSRDTSKGQYF
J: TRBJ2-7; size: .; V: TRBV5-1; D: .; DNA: TGCGCCAGCAGCTTGGTAGGGGCCCACGAGCAGTACTTC; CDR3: CASSLVGAHEQYF
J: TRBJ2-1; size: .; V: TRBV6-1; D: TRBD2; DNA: TGTGCCAGCAGTGAATGGGTAGCGGGAGTAAAGTATGAGCAGTTCTTC; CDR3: CASSEWVAGVKYEQFF
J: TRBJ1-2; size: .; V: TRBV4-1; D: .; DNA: TGCGCCAGCAGCCAAGATGAGGGGGTATCCTCTAACTATGGCTACACCTTC; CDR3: CASSQDEGVSSNYGYTF
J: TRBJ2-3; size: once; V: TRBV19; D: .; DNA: TGTGCCAGTACCACAAACAGGGTTCCGGATACGCAGTATTTT; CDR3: CASTTNRVPDTQYF
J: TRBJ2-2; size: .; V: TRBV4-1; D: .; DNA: TGCGCCAGCAGCCAAGATCTCCGCTATTCGAACACCGGGGAGCTGTTTTTT; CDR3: CASSQDLRYSNTGELFF
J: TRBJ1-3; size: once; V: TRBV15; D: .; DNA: TGTGCCACCAGCAGAGATCGTGGAGGGACCATATATTTT; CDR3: CATSRDRGGTIYF
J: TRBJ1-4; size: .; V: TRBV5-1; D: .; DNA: TGCGCCAGCAGCTTGGGGCAGGCCATGGGGGAAAAACTGTTTTTT; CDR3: CASSLGQAMGEKLFF
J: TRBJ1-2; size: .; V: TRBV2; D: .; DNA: TGTGCCAGCAGTGAAAGGATATATGGCTACACCTTC; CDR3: CASSERIYGYTF
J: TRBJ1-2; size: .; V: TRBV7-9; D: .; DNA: TGTGCCAGCAGCTTAGTTCAGGGAAGGCGCTACACCTTC; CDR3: CASSLVQGRRYTF
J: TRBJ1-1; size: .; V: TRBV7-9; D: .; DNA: TGTGCCAGCAGCTTAAGTAGACTGAACACTGAAGCTTTCTTT; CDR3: CASSLSRLNTEAFF
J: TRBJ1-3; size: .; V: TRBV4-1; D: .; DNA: TGCGCCAGCAGCCAAGATGCGTTGCCCTTCTCTGGAAACACCATATATTTT; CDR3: CASSQDALPFSGNTIYF
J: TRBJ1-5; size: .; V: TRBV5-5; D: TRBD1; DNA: TGTGCCAGCAGCTTGGCAGCAGGGGGCGGTCAGCCCCAGCATTTT; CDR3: CASSLAAGGGQPQHF
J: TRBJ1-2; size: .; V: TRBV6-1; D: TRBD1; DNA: TGTGCCAGCAGTGAAGGACAGGGGCGAACCCCCTACACCTTC; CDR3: CASSEGQGRTPYTF
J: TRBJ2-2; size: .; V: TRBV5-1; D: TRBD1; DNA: TGCGCCAGCAGCCAACAGGGGGGAACGAACACCGGGGAGCTGTTTTTT; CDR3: CASSQQGGTNTGELFF
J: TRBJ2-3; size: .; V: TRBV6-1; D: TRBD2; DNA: TGTGCCAGCAGTGCAGGGACTAGCTTAGCTACGCAGTATTTT; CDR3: CASSAGTSLATQYF
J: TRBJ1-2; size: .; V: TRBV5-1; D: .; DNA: TGCGCCAGCAGCTCGCCCTCTACACCGTGGGACGGCTACACCTTC; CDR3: CASSSPSTPWDGYTF
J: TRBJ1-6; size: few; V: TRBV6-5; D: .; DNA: TGTGCCAGCAGTTACTCCGGGTTCCATAATTCACCCCTCCACTTT; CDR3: CASSYSGFHNSPLHF
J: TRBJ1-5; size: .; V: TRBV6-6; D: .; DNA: TGTGCCAGCAGTTACGGCCAGATTCAGCCCCAGCATTTT; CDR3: CASSYGQIQPQHF
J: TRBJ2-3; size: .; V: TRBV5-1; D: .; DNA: TGCGCCAGCAGCTTGGGGGTAGGGATAAGCACAGATACGCAGTATTTT; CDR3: CASSLGVGISTDTQYF
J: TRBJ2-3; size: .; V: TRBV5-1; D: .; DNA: TGCGCCAGCAGCTTGGCGTCAGATACGCAGTATTTT; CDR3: CASSLASDTQYF
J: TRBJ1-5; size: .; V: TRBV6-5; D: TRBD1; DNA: TGTGCCAGCAGAGAAACAGGGGGCTCCTATCAGCCCCAGCATTTT; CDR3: CASRETGGSYQPQHF